The rows below give T cell receptor beta chains drawn from one sample of a study of blood T cells in healthy people across ages. TCRdb re-analysed the 5' RACE reads in MiXCR, keeping a single row per CDR3 protein. Of approximately 690,000 distinct CDR3 sequences listed, approximately 59% are singletons. The sample taken for sequencing was blood. These TCRs come from a man between 60 and 75 years old in good health. CDR3s include the opening cysteine and the closing phenylalanine or tryptophan. The D gene is left open where the match is weak. Size is stated for part of the rows, as once, few or many counts, or as a class when the clone is expanded.

J | D | V | size | DNA | CDR3
TRBJ2-7 | TRBD2 | TRBV4-1 | few | TGCGCCAGCAGCCAAGACTGGACTAGCGTTCTCTACGAGCAGTACTTC | CASSQDWTSVLYEQYF
TRBJ2-7 | NA | TRBV4-2 | NA | TGTGCCAGCAGCCAAGTGGCCAGGGGTTCCTACGAGCAGTACTTC | CASSQVARGSYEQYF
TRBJ1-5 | TRBD1 | TRBV19 | NA | TGTGCCAGTAGTTCAAGGGGGCTTAGCAATCAGCCCCAGCATTTT | CASSSRGLSNQPQHF
TRBJ2-7 | TRBD2 | TRBV7-9 | NA | TGTGCCAGCAGCCCGAGCGGGGTTTTAGGGGCCGAGCAGTACTTC | CASSPSGVLGAEQYF
TRBJ2-1 | NA | TRBV6-1 | few | TGTGCCAGCAGTAGGGACACACGTCGCTCCTACAATGAGCAGTTCTTC | CASSRDTRRSYNEQFF
TRBJ2-7 | TRBD2 | TRBV6-2/TRBV6-3 | few | TGTGCCAGCAGACAAACGGGGGGGCCCTACGAGCAGTACTTC | CASRQTGGPYEQYF
TRBJ1-1 | NA | TRBV18 | NA | TGTGCCAGCTCCCCCACGGGGGGGATAGGGACTGAAGCTTTCTTT | CASSPTGGIGTEAFF
TRBJ2-5 | NA | TRBV5-6 | NA | TGTGCCAGCAGCTTGCCTCAGGGTCAAGAGACCCAGTACTTC | CASSLPQGQETQYF
TRBJ2-1 | NA | TRBV20-1 | once | TGCAGTGCTAGAGCCCGACTCGATCACTCCTACAATGAGCAGTTCTTC | CSARARLDHSYNEQFF
TRBJ2-7 | TRBD1 | TRBV12-3/TRBV12-4 | few | TGTGCCAGCAGTCTCACGACAGGGACGACCTACGAGCAGTACTTC | CASSLTTGTTYEQYF
TRBJ1-4 | NA | TRBV12-3/TRBV12-4 | NA | TGCGCCAGCAGTTTAAGGGCGTCAAATGAAAAACTGTTTTTT | CASSLRASNEKLFF
TRBJ2-5 | TRBD2 | TRBV15 | NA | TGTGCCAGCGCCGGGACTAGCGGGGGCGAGACCCAGTACTTC | CASAGTSGGETQYF
TRBJ2-3 | TRBD1 | TRBV9 | NA | TGTGCCAGCAGTGCCCGACAGGGCATTGGGACAGATACGCAGTATTTT | CASSARQGIGTDTQYF
TRBJ1-2 | TRBD1 | TRBV20-1 | few | TGCAGTGCGGCCGGGACAGGGCTAACGGGCTACACCTTC | CSAAGTGLTGYTF
TRBJ2-1 | NA | TRBV12-3/TRBV12-4 | NA | TGTGCCAGCAGCCCAGGGGCGGGCTACAATGAGCAGTTCTTC | CASSPGAGYNEQFF
TRBJ1-6 | NA | TRBV15 | NA | TGTGCCACCAGCAGAGATCAAGGGTTGAATAATTCACCCCTCCACTTT | CATSRDQGLNNSPLHF
TRBJ2-5 | TRBD2 | TRBV20-1 | NA | TGCAGTGCCAACACGCGGGGGGGGCAAGAGACCCAGTACTTC | CSANTRGGQETQYF
TRBJ1-2 | NA | TRBV12-3/TRBV12-4 | NA | TGTGCCAGCAGTTTAAAGGGCCAGCTTAACCTCTATGGCTACACCTTC | CASSLKGQLNLYGYTF
TRBJ2-1 | NA | TRBV9 | once | TGTGCCAGCAGCGGGGGGGCCCACAATGAGCAGTTCTTC | CASSGGAHNEQFF
TRBJ2-7 | TRBD1 | TRBV29-1 | few | TGCAGCGGAAAAGGGACAGGGTCTGGCGAGCAGTACTTC | CSGKGTGSGEQYF
TRBJ2-3 | TRBD2 | TRBV29-1 | NA | TGCAGCGTTGAAGAAGGACTAGCGGGGACAGATACGCAGTATTTT | CSVEEGLAGTDTQYF
TRBJ2-5 | NA | TRBV5-1 | NA | TGCGCCAGCAGCTTGGGGTCAGGCAAAGAGACCCAGTACTTC | CASSLGSGKETQYF
TRBJ2-1 | TRBD2 | TRBV28 | NA | TGTGCCAGCAGCAACGGCTTAGCGGGGGCCCCGAATGAGCAGTTCTTC | CASSNGLAGAPNEQFF
TRBJ1-1 | NA | TRBV13 | NA | TGTGCCAGCAGCTTAGGCGCGGTTTTAAGAGCCCTAGTCCCTAACACTGAAGCTTTCTTT | CASSLGAVLRALVPNTEAFF
TRBJ2-7 | TRBD1 | TRBV6-6 | NA | TGTGCCAGCAGTTCATGGACAGGGACCCTCTACGAGCAGTACTTC | CASSSWTGTLYEQYF
TRBJ2-4 | NA | TRBV6-5 | NA | TGTGCCAGCAGTTACGGGGCGGGACGAGGGGAGCAGTACTTC | CASSYGAGRGEQYF
TRBJ2-3 | NA | TRBV5-6 | NA | TGTGCCAGCAGCTTGGTAGGGGCCCGCACAGATACGCAGTATTTT | CASSLVGARTDTQYF
TRBJ2-7 | TRBD2 | TRBV7-9 | NA | TGTGCCAGCAGCTACGGGAGCGGGGGGCCCCGAGAGTACTCCTACAATGAGCAGTACTTC | CASSYGSGGPREYSYNEQYF
TRBJ2-1 | TRBD2 | TRBV5-1 | NA | TGCGCCAGCAGCTCGACTAGCATCTCCTTACGGGAGCAGTTCTTC | CASSSTSISLREQFF
TRBJ2-7 | NA | TRBV11-2 | NA | TGTGCCAGCAGCTTACATGCTGGGACCTACGAGCAGTACTTC | CASSLHAGTYEQYF
TRBJ2-1 | TRBD2 | TRBV5-1 | few | TGCGCCAGCACTAGCGGGGGGCAATACAATGAGCAGTTCTTC | CASTSGGQYNEQFF
TRBJ2-5 | NA | TRBV2 | few | TGTGCCAGCCAAAGGGGAAGAGAGACCCAGTACTTC | CASQRGRETQYF
TRBJ2-7 | NA | TRBV7-9 | NA | TGTGCCAGCAGCCCCCCTGAAGCAGTGCAGTACTTC | CASSPPEAVQYF
TRBJ2-7 | NA | TRBV20-1 | NA | TGCAGTGCAACGGACAGTCCCTCCGAGCAGTACTTC | CSATDSPSEQYF
TRBJ2-1 | TRBD2 | TRBV18 | NA | TGTGCCAGCTCACCAATACTAGCGGGGCCCAATGAGCAGTTCTTC | CASSPILAGPNEQFF
TRBJ2-3 | TRBD2 | TRBV6-5 | NA | TGTGCCAGCAGTTACTCTAGCGGGGGAGGAAACCGCCATACGCAGTATTTT | CASSYSSGGGNRHTQYF
TRBJ2-7 | NA | TRBV5-1 | NA | TGCGCCAGCAGCTTGGGGCACAACCCCCCAAGTAAGGGCTACGAGCAGTACTTC | CASSLGHNPPSKGYEQYF
TRBJ1-2 | NA | TRBV5-1 | few | TGCGCCAGCAGGGACACGGACAGCTACACCTTC | CASRDTDSYTF
TRBJ1-1 | NA | TRBV20-1 | NA | TGCAGTGCTAGTGGTGGGGCAAACAATGAAGCTTTCTTT | CSASGGANNEAFF
TRBJ2-7 | NA | TRBV12-3/TRBV12-4 | few | TGTGCCAGCAGTTTAGGGGGCGGGGTCTACGAGCAGTACTTC | CASSLGGGVYEQYF
TRBJ1-6 | NA | TRBV9 | NA | TGTGCCAGCAGCCCGAATCTGAGCTCACCCCCCCACTTT | CASSPNLSSPPHF
TRBJ2-3 | NA | TRBV11-2 | many | TGTGCCAGCAGCTTCGGGGGACCTAGCACAGATACGCAGTATTTT | CASSFGGPSTDTQYF
TRBJ1-2 | NA | TRBV5-6 | few | TGTGCCAGCAGACCGGGAACGAACTATGGCTACACCTTC | CASRPGTNYGYTF
TRBJ2-7 | TRBD1 | TRBV5-1 | NA | TGCGCCAGCAAGGGGACAGCAGGATCCTACGAGCAGTACTTC | CASKGTAGSYEQYF
TRBJ2-7 | TRBD2 | TRBV4-2 | few | TGTGCCAGCAGCAGACTAGCGGGGGACACGAGCTCCTACGAGCAGTACTTC | CASSRLAGDTSSYEQYF
TRBJ2-5 | NA | TRBV27 | NA | TGTGCCAGCAGTCCTACTTGGGGAGAGACCCAGTACTTC | CASSPTWGETQYF
TRBJ1-1 | NA | TRBV2 | NA | TGTGCCAGCAGGTTAGGGGACGGGGGGAACACTGAAGCTTTCTTT | CASRLGDGGNTEAFF
TRBJ2-5 | NA | TRBV28 | NA | TGTGCCAGCGGTACTCAGGGGAGGGAGACCCAGTACTTC | CASGTQGRETQYF
TRBJ2-7 | NA | TRBV7-9 | NA | TGTGCCAGCAGCTTCAGGGAGTACGAGCAGTACTTC | CASSFREYEQYF